The 21 T cell receptor beta chains below all came from one sample that was sequenced in a study of T-cell memory formation after mild COVID-19. TCRdb re-analysed the 5' RACE reads in MiXCR, keeping a single row per CDR3 protein. There are roughly 500,000 distinct CDR3 sequences in the sample; around 21% occur only once, and under 15% lies in the top ten. Sequencing input: PBMCs or a T cell subset sorted from them (not recorded which). These receptor sequences come from an adult woman who had mild COVID-19 (a few samples of this study predate the infection). Cell type and time point are not known.

The chain uses TRBV20-1 and TRBJ1-5; no clear D. The CDR3 extends over 13 amino acids. V dropped 6 bases and J dropped 4 bases, with 13 bases sitting between them. Germline loops: CDR1 DFQATT, CDR2 SNEGSKA (reference sequence). CDR3 region: CSAALQSNQPQHF. For the CDR3, the DNA is TGCAGTGCAGCGCTCCAGAGTAATCAGCCCCAGCATTTT.

The chain couples TRBV7-8 to TRBJ2-7; tentatively, D is TRBD2 (6 bases). Per the germline V gene, CDR1 is SGHVS and CDR2 is FQNEAQ. The length of the CDR3 is 14 residues. V was shortened by 5 bases and J by 2 bases, with 13 bases between the two germline ends. The CDR3 coding sequence is TGTGCCAGCAGCCCCGCGATAGCGGCCTACGAGCAGTACTTC. It codes for CASSPAIAAYEQYF.

This clonotype was counted only a few times. The V gene is TRBV12-3 or TRBV12-4, the J gene TRBJ1-1, with D unresolved. V was cut by 6 bases and J by 11 bases, with 13 bases left in between. CDR3 length: 11 amino acids. CDR3 amino acids: CASSPGSSAFF. CDR3 bases: TGTGCCAGCAGCCCAGGTTCGTCGGCTTTCTTT.

This clonotype was counted a few times. The rearrangement links TRBV6-2 or TRBV6-3 to TRBJ2-7; D gene ambiguous. CDR3 length: 15 residues. The germline V and J ends were trimmed by 5 bases and 2 bases, with 16 bases remaining between them. Germline CDR1 reads MNHEY; CDR2 reads SVGEGT. The CDR3 region has the DNA TGTGCCAGCAGTCCCTGGAGCGACAATACCTACGAGCAGTACTTC. It codes for CASSPWSDNTYEQYF.

The chain is built from TRBV7-2 and TRBJ2-1, with 9 bases aligning to TRBD2. CDR1 is SGHTA, CDR2 FQGNSA, per germline. J was trimmed by 0 bases and V by 4 bases; bases with no gene match: 4. This CDR3 is 16 amino acids long. CDR3 loop: CASSYRSGSSYNEQFF. The CDR3 DNA reads as TGTGCCAGCAGCTACCGTAGCGGGAGCTCCTACAATGAGCAGTTCTTC. The entire variable domain, with the rest obtained from reference TRBV7-2 and TRBJ2-1, is as follows: GAGVSQSPSNKVTEKGKDVELRCDPISGHTALYWYRQSLGQGLEFLIYFQGNSAPDKSGLPSDRFSAERTGGSVSTLTIQRTQQEDSAVYLCASSYRSGSSYNEQFFGPGTRLTVL.

As concerns this clonotype: At one end the junction does not follow the germline gene, possibly because of a read error. The CDR3 here is CAWDSCEQYF. CDR3 nucleotides: TGTGCGTGGGATTCCTGCGAGCAGTACTTC. V and J are TRBV19 and TRBJ2-7; D gene unclear. Germline CDR1 reads LNHDA; CDR2 reads SQIVND (reference sequence). This CDR3 region has 10 residues.

This clonotype appeared a few times. The chain has TRBV20-1 and TRBJ1-2; 10 positions match TRBD1. Germline CDR1 reads DFQATT; CDR2 reads SNEGSKA (reference sequence). The CDR3 has 14 amino acids. Trimming cost V 4 bases and J 4 bases; bases outside gene matches: 6. The CDR3 DNA follows: TGCAGTGCTAAGACGGGACAGGGGTCCTATGGCTACACCTTC. Its protein is CSAKTGQGSYGYTF.

A few counts support this clonotype. This chain joins TRBV23-1 and TRBJ2-1, with 11 bases matching TRBD1. TRBV23-1 is treated as an ORF (open reading frame) with a function not yet certain. The CDR3 has 15 amino acids. Trimming removed 3 bases from V and 6 bases from J; junction bases left unmatched: 4. The CDR3 DNA sequence: TGCGCCAGCAGTCATGGGACAGGGGGGAGCAATGAGCAGTTCTTC. Translating it yields CASSHGTGGSNEQFF.

This clonotype has a handful of counts. This chain connects TRBV5-1 to TRBJ2-7; 9 positions match TRBD2. The CDR3 extends over 17 amino acids. V dropped 2 bases and J dropped 5; count of bases not matched to a gene: 14. Per germline, CDR1 SGHRS and CDR2 YFSETQ. CDR3 coding DNA: TGCGCCAGCAGCTTAAAGCGCGGGAGCGGGGGGATGGACGAGCAGTACTTC. It specifies CASSLKRGSGGMDEQYF. Based on the CDR3 plus reference TRBV5-1 and TRBJ2-7, the full variable domain is KAGVTQTPRYLIKTRGQQVTLSCSPISGHRSVSWYQQTPGQGLQFLFEYFSETQRNKGNFPGRFSGRQFSNSRSEMNVSTLELGDSALYLCASSLKRGSGGMDEQYFGPGTRLTVT.

This clonotype was counted only a few times. The CDR3 sequence: CASSTYGTSGYNEQFF. In nucleotides, the CDR3 is TGTGCCAGTAGTACCTACGGGACTAGCGGTTACAATGAGCAGTTCTTC. The chain is built from TRBV19 and TRBJ2-1; 11 bases are a match to TRBD2. The V gene end was trimmed by 4 bases and the J gene end by 4 bases; junction bases not matched to a gene: 6. Germline V gene sequence: CDR1 LNHDA, CDR2 SQIVND (reference sequence). The CDR3 contains 16 residues.

V is TRBV15 and J is TRBJ1-1; D is unclear. With 0 bases removed from V and 1 base from J, the gap between germline ends came to 9 bases. Germline CDR1 reads LNHNV; CDR2 reads YYDKDF (reference sequence). The length of the CDR3 is 15 residues. The CDR3 is CATSRDGRSNTEAFF. As DNA, the CDR3 is TGTGCCACCAGCAGAGACGGCCGGTCGAACACTGAAGCTTTCTTT. The variable domain in full, completed from reference TRBV15 and TRBJ1-1, reads DAMVIQNPRYQVTQFGKPVTLSCSQTLNHNVMYWYQQKSSQAPKLLFHYYDKDFNNEADTPDNFQSRRPNTSFCFLDIRSPGLGDTAMYLCATSRDGRSNTEAFFGQGTRLTVV.

The chain joins TRBV24-1 to TRBJ2-2, with D maybe TRBD2 (6 bases). Per germline, CDR1 KGHDR and CDR2 SFDVKD. This CDR3 has 17 amino acids. V was clipped by 7 bases and J by 6 bases, with 23 bases between them. In DNA form, the CDR3 reads TGTGCCACCAGGCCCTCTCCGGGGCGGGAAGCGGCCGGGGAGCTGTTTTTT. It is translated as CATRPSPGREAAGELFF.

This clonotype was counted between two and nine times. The chain links TRBV18 to TRBJ1-4; D is undetermined. The CDR3 has 13 residues. Germline V lookup: CDR1 KGHSH, CDR2 LQKENI. V was cut by 8 bases and J by 5 bases, with 12 bases left in between. DNA of the CDR3: TGTGCCAGCGCCCCGTGGCGAAATGAAAAACTGTTTTTT. Protein: CASAPWRNEKLFF.

The rearrangement links TRBV20-1 to TRBJ2-1; 9 bases match TRBD2. V shed 0 bases, J shed 6 bases, and the junction held 9 bases outside the gene matches. Germline CDR1 and CDR2: DFQATT and SNEGSKA (reference sequence). The CDR3 totals 16 residues. This CDR3 is CSARDGGGGAPNEQFF. The CDR3 bases are TGCAGTGCTAGAGATGGGGGCGGGGGGGCCCCCAATGAGCAGTTCTTC.

V usage is TRBV5-1 and J usage is TRBJ1-5; no reliable D call. Germline V gives CDR1 SGHRS, CDR2 YFSETQ. The CDR3 contains 15 residues. Trimming took 4 bases from V and 4 from J, leaving 15 bases between them. CDR3 DNA sequence: TGCGCCAGCAGCCCGGGTCCACCGGGGAATCAGCCCCAGCATTTT. Protein product: CASSPGPPGNQPQHF. Full variable domain (outside the CDR3, taken from reference TRBV5-1 and TRBJ1-5): KAGVTQTPRYLIKTRGQQVTLSCSPISGHRSVSWYQQTPGQGLQFLFEYFSETQRNKGNFPGRFSGRQFSNSRSEMNVSTLELGDSALYLCASSPGPPGNQPQHFGDGTRLSIL.

The chain is built from TRBV7-9 and TRBJ2-7; a possible D gene is TRBD2 (5 bases). CDR3 length equals 17 residues. CDR1 and CDR2 from the germline V gene are SEHNR and FQNEAQ (reference sequence). V shed 5 bases and J shed 4 bases, with 24 bases lying between them. As DNA, the CDR3 is TGTGCCAGCAGCCCTAAGGATAGAGGGCCGAACTTGTACGAGCAGTACTTC. Translation: CASSPKDRGPNLYEQYF.

This chain connects TRBV7-9 to TRBJ2-7; 11 bases line up with TRBD1. The CDR3 extends over 16 amino acids. V lost 6 bases to trimming and J lost 4 bases; unmatched junction nucleotides: 11. CDR1 SEHNR and CDR2 FQNEAQ come from the germline V gene (reference sequence). Here the CDR3 reads CASRPPGQGVWYEQYF. The CDR3 nucleotides are TGTGCCAGCAGGCCTCCGGGACAGGGGGTCTGGTACGAGCAGTACTTC.

This rearrangement joins TRBV7-3 to TRBJ1-2; D perhaps matches TRBD1 (6 bases). V was trimmed by 5 bases and J by 8 bases, leaving 24 bases between them. The CDR3 is made up of 16 amino acids. Germline CDR1 SGHTA, CDR2 FQGTGA. The CDR3 spells CASSARPGRGSGGYTF. The CDR3, as DNA: TGTGCCAGCAGCGCCCGACCGGGCAGGGGTTCAGGAGGCTACACCTTC.

This clonotype was seen more than once but under ten times. J is TRBJ2-3 and V is TRBV15, with no clear D. The germline V gene encodes CDR1 LNHNV and CDR2 YYDKDF (reference sequence). This CDR3 region has 15 residues. With 0 bases removed from V and 1 base from J, the gap between germline ends came to 8 bases. The chain's CDR3 is CATSRDHQGTDTQYF. The CDR3 DNA sequence: TGTGCCACCAGCAGAGATCATCAGGGCACAGATACGCAGTATTTT.

The J gene is TRBJ2-7, the V gene TRBV5-4; D gene uncertain. The V end lost 0 bases, the J end lost 11 bases, and 18 bases lay between the germline ends. The CDR3 loop spans 14 amino acids. Germline V lookup: CDR1 SGHNT, CDR2 YYREEE (reference sequence). CDR3 DNA sequence: TGTGCCAGCAGCTTGGAGGTGGCGAGTCCGGCGGAGTACTTC. Amino acid sequence: CASSLEVASPAEYF.

This chain connects TRBV24-1 to TRBJ2-7; D perhaps matches TRBD1 (5 bases). CDR1 is KGHDR and CDR2 is SFDVKD in the germline V gene. The CDR3 loop spans 13 amino acids. Trimming took off 5 bases at V and 3 bases at J, with 10 bases between the two ends. The CDR3 loop is CATSGQQDYEQYF. CDR3 bases: TGTGCCACCAGTGGCCAACAGGACTACGAGCAGTACTTC.